The clone carrying this T cell receptor beta chain has just one count. This specimen comes from a study of CDR3 diversity in severe acne. TCRdb re-derived calls from the PCR reads in MiXCR, one entry per CDR3 protein. The sample lists 85,000 to 120,000 distinct CDR3 sequences; around 53% were seen once. Germline V gives CDR1 MDHEN, CDR2 SYDVKM. J gave up 4 bases and V 7 bases, and 7 bases lay outside the gene matches. The CDR3 totals 15 residues. This receptor was identified in a male donor with acne. The chain joins TRBV28 to TRBJ2-1, with 10 bases aligning to TRBD1. The source material was blood. The CDR3 bases are TGTGCCAGCACCACTGGGGACAGGGGATACAATGAGCAGTTCTTC. Its translation is CASTTGDRGYNEQFF. Looking up the rest from reference TRBV28 and TRBJ2-1 gives the full variable domain: DVKVTQSSRYLVKRTGEKVFLECVQDMDHENMFWYRQDPGLGLRLIYFSYDVKMKEKGDIPEGYSVSREKKERFSLILESASTNQTSMYLCASTTGDRGYNEQFFGPGTRLTVL.